This TCR beta chain came from a study of cytomegalovirus exposure and HLA in healthy donors. This PCR relied on a set of 60 Vbeta primers and 13 Jbeta primers. Using immunoSEQ multiplex PCR, the repertoire was profiled, and TCRdb retains in-frame clones only, with some absent. This sample yields 150,000 or so clones, of which more than 60% are seen a single time; 6.5% to 8.5% belongs to the top ten. General study results and limits: When a later analysis compared HLA-associated TCR beta chains with equally common others, the HLA-associated chains turned out to be more clonally expanded and to have lower generation probabilities. The number of N-insertions in an Asian-associated ancestry cluster was reportedly below the roughly 670-donor mean in a later analysis.

With respect to this clone: Its antigen is not identified.

This TCR was sampled from a woman aged 35 to 49 in good health and CMV-seropositive. The specimen sequenced was PBMCs.

The CDR3 DNA sequence: TGTGCCAGCAGTAACGGGGCAGGGGGTGGCTACACCTTC. It is translated as CASSNGAGGGYTF. This rearrangement joins TRBV2 to TRBJ1-2; 7 nucleotides match TRBD1. Germline CDR1 and CDR2: SNHLY and FYNNEI. The CDR3 totals 13 residues. With 5 bases clipped from V and 7 bases from J, the junction kept 7 bases outside the gene matches. The full variable domain, completed using reference TRBV2 and TRBJ1-2, is EPEVTQTPSHQVTQMGQEVILRCVPISNHLYFYWYRQILGQKVEFLVSFYNNEISEKSEIFDDQFSVERPDGSNFTLKIRSTKLEDSAMYFCASSNGAGGGYTFGSGTRLTVV.